This TCR beta chain comes out of a study of T-cell reconstitution after alpha-beta-depleted transplantation in children. Study-wide results and limits: T-cell counts and diversity at one year post-transplant came mainly from newly produced T cells. Several hundred graft clones that had expanded were reportedly the source of alpha-beta T cells about two months after transplant.

This CDR3 region has 13 residues. Germline lookup yields CDR1 DFQATT and CDR2 SNEGSKA (reference sequence). The J segment lost 3 bases and the V segment lost 1 base, leaving 3 bases of the junction unmatched. In its sample, this clonotype was seen many times. The antigen is undetermined. Unique molecular identifiers were used in preparing the TCRbeta library. TCRdb recomputed calls from the PCR reads with MiXCR, one row per CDR3 protein. The data show approximately 190,000 distinct CDR3 sequences, just under 6.5% seen once. Material: PBMCs, obtained before TCRalphabeta/CD19-depleted stem cell transplant. The source is a girl in the first two years of life with combined immunodeficiency, due to receive a stem cell transplant. J is TRBJ2-7 and V is TRBV20-1, with 7 bases matching TRBD1. CDR3 nucleotides: TGCAGTGCTAGAGGCCCAGGGGGCTACGAGCAGTACTTC. It yields the protein CSARGPGGYEQYF.